This is a list of T cell receptor beta chains from one sample in a study of identical twins. Via MiXCR, TCRdb re-called the 5' RACE reads, giving one row per CDR3 protein. The sample shows around 570,000 distinct CDR3 sequences, 9.5% to 10% of them seen only once. These sequences were also reported in another study, on yellow fever vaccine responses in identical twins.

The sample was PBMCs. These receptors came from a woman younger than 30 in good health. CDR3s include the opening cysteine and the closing phenylalanine or tryptophan. D genes are given only for firm matches. Size values are once, few and many counts, or a class for expanded clones, and some rows have none.

V gene: TRBV28
D gene: .
clone size: few
J gene: TRBJ2-4
CDR3 DNA: TGTGCCAGCGGGAGTCGGTCCAAAAACATTCAGTACTTC
CDR3 protein: CASGSRSKNIQYF

V gene: TRBV27
D gene: .
clone size: .
J gene: TRBJ1-1
CDR3 DNA: TGTGCCAGCAGTACTAGGCCCTCAGGGAACACTGAAGCTTTCTTT
CDR3 protein: CASSTRPSGNTEAFF

V gene: TRBV12-3/TRBV12-4
D gene: TRBD2
clone size: .
J gene: TRBJ2-5
CDR3 DNA: TGTGCCTTCAGTTTAGAGTTCGGGACTAGCAGACAACAAGAGACCCAGTACTTC
CDR3 protein: CAFSLEFGTSRQQETQYF

V gene: TRBV30
D gene: .
clone size: few
J gene: TRBJ2-3
CDR3 DNA: TGTGCCTGGGCCAGGGCTAGAACAGATACGCAGTATTTT
CDR3 protein: CAWARARTDTQYF

V gene: TRBV2
D gene: .
clone size: few
J gene: TRBJ2-3
CDR3 DNA: TGTGCCAGCCTTGACAGAGGCAGTGCTAGCACAGATACGCAGTATTTT
CDR3 protein: CASLDRGSASTDTQYF

V gene: TRBV19
D gene: .
clone size: .
J gene: TRBJ2-7
CDR3 DNA: TGTGCCAGTAGTATAGATGCCTACGGCGAGCAGTACTTC
CDR3 protein: CASSIDAYGEQYF

V gene: TRBV12-3/TRBV12-4
D gene: .
clone size: many
J gene: TRBJ1-1
CDR3 DNA: TGTGCCAGCAGTTTCAACCTAAACACTGAAGCTTTCTTT
CDR3 protein: CASSFNLNTEAFF

V gene: TRBV4-3
D gene: .
clone size: .
J gene: TRBJ2-2
CDR3 DNA: TGCGCCAGCAGCCAAGATCTAGGTTTTTTGGCCGGGGAGCTGTTTTTT
CDR3 protein: CASSQDLGFLAGELFF

V gene: TRBV3-1
D gene: .
clone size: .
J gene: TRBJ2-7
CDR3 DNA: TGTGCCAGCAGCCAAAGGGGAGGCCACGAGCAGTACTTC
CDR3 protein: CASSQRGGHEQYF

V gene: TRBV20-1
D gene: TRBD1
clone size: .
J gene: TRBJ1-6
CDR3 DNA: TGCAGTGCTAGACCGCCTTCGACAGGGAATAATTCACCCCTCCACTTT
CDR3 protein: CSARPPSTGNNSPLHF

V gene: TRBV29-1
D gene: TRBD1
clone size: .
J gene: TRBJ2-7
CDR3 DNA: TGCAGCGTTGAAGGGGGACAGCCTTCCCGCTACGAGCAGTACTTC
CDR3 protein: CSVEGGQPSRYEQYF

V gene: TRBV20-1
D gene: TRBD1
clone size: few
J gene: TRBJ1-3
CDR3 DNA: TGCAGTGCTAAGCTAACCCTCGACAGGGTGGCTGGAAACACCATATATTTT
CDR3 protein: CSAKLTLDRVAGNTIYF

V gene: TRBV7-2
D gene: .
clone size: few
J gene: TRBJ2-3
CDR3 DNA: TGTGCCAGCAGCACCCAGGAGTTTACGCAGTATTTT
CDR3 protein: CASSTQEFTQYF

V gene: TRBV7-8
D gene: .
clone size: .
J gene: TRBJ2-1
CDR3 DNA: TGTGCCAGCAGCTTGACGGACAGCGCCTACAATGAGCAGTTCTTC
CDR3 protein: CASSLTDSAYNEQFF

V gene: TRBV6-1
D gene: .
clone size: .
J gene: TRBJ2-4
CDR3 DNA: TGTGCCAGCAGGGACATCTCAACCAAAAACATTCAGTACTTC
CDR3 protein: CASRDISTKNIQYF

V gene: TRBV5-5
D gene: .
clone size: few
J gene: TRBJ1-6
CDR3 DNA: TGTGCCAGCAGCTTGGTCTTCTCCTTGATTCTCCACTTT
CDR3 protein: CASSLVFSLILHF

V gene: TRBV29-1
D gene: TRBD2
clone size: .
J gene: TRBJ2-3
CDR3 DNA: TGCAGCGTTGAAGTTCAGGCGGGAGAAAGATATTTT
CDR3 protein: CSVEVQAGERYF

V gene: TRBV19
D gene: .
clone size: .
J gene: TRBJ2-7
CDR3 DNA: TGTGCCAGTAGTCACCAATACGAGCAGTACTTC
CDR3 protein: CASSHQYEQYF

V gene: TRBV29-1
D gene: .
clone size: .
J gene: TRBJ2-3
CDR3 DNA: TGCAGCGTTGGTAAATACACAGATACGCAGTATTTT
CDR3 protein: CSVGKYTDTQYF

V gene: TRBV28
D gene: TRBD2
clone size: .
J gene: TRBJ2-1
CDR3 DNA: TGTGCCAGCAACTCTTTTGGGGGACTAGCGACATACAATGAGCAGTTCTTC
CDR3 protein: CASNSFGGLATYNEQFF

V gene: TRBV25-1
D gene: .
clone size: .
J gene: TRBJ1-1
CDR3 DNA: TGTGCCAGCAGTGAATGGGGGGGACGGAACACTGAAGCTTTCTTT
CDR3 protein: CASSEWGGRNTEAFF

V gene: TRBV4-2
D gene: TRBD1
clone size: many
J gene: TRBJ1-2
CDR3 DNA: TGTGCCAGCACCGTATCGACAGGGGGTTATGGCTACACCTTC
CDR3 protein: CASTVSTGGYGYTF

V gene: TRBV18
D gene: .
clone size: .
J gene: TRBJ1-2
CDR3 DNA: TGTGCCAGCTCATCACCACGGCCCTTC
CDR3 protein: CASSSPRPF

V gene: TRBV4-2
D gene: .
clone size: many
J gene: TRBJ2-1
CDR3 DNA: TGTGCCAGCAGCCAAGGAGGAAGCGGAGACTCCTACAATGAGCAGTTCTTC
CDR3 protein: CASSQGGSGDSYNEQFF

V gene: TRBV11-1
D gene: TRBD2
clone size: .
J gene: TRBJ2-2
CDR3 DNA: TGTGCCAGCAGCTTATCGGCGTTTCGCGGGAGGGCCGCGGACACCGGGGAGCTGTTTTTT
CDR3 protein: CASSLSAFRGRAADTGELFF

V gene: TRBV12-3/TRBV12-4
D gene: TRBD2
clone size: .
J gene: TRBJ2-6
CDR3 DNA: TGTGCCAGCAGTTTAGCGCTAGCGGGAAGTGGGGCCAACGTCCTGACTTTC
CDR3 protein: CASSLALAGSGANVLTF

V gene: TRBV29-1
D gene: TRBD1
clone size: many
J gene: TRBJ1-1
CDR3 DNA: TGCAGCGTCGTACAACAGGGGGCTGACACTGAAGCTTTCTTT
CDR3 protein: CSVVQQGADTEAFF

V gene: TRBV5-6
D gene: .
clone size: many
J gene: TRBJ2-1
CDR3 DNA: TGTGCCAGCAGCTTGCCCCAAGCCCAGCAGTTCTTC
CDR3 protein: CASSLPQAQQFF

V gene: TRBV6-1
D gene: TRBD1
clone size: few
J gene: TRBJ2-7
CDR3 DNA: TGTGCCAGCGACAGGGGAAGGGACGAGCAGTACTTC
CDR3 protein: CASDRGRDEQYF

V gene: TRBV2
D gene: TRBD1
clone size: .
J gene: TRBJ2-3
CDR3 DNA: TGTGCCAGCAGTGAAAGACAGGGCGCAGATACGCAGTATTTT
CDR3 protein: CASSERQGADTQYF

V gene: TRBV20-1
D gene: .
clone size: few
J gene: TRBJ1-1
CDR3 DNA: TGCAGTGCTAGTTCGGGGAACACTGAAGCTTTCTTT
CDR3 protein: CSASSGNTEAFF

V gene: TRBV10-3
D gene: TRBD1
clone size: .
J gene: TRBJ2-5
CDR3 DNA: TGTGCCATCAGTGACGGACAGGGCCCCAACTTC
CDR3 protein: CAISDGQGPNF

V gene: TRBV5-6
D gene: TRBD2
clone size: .
J gene: TRBJ2-1
CDR3 DNA: TGTGCCAGGGGCTCCGGGACTAGCGGTTACAATGAGCAGTTCTTC
CDR3 protein: CARGSGTSGYNEQFF

V gene: TRBV11-2
D gene: TRBD2
clone size: .
J gene: TRBJ2-4
CDR3 DNA: TGTGCCAGCAGCTTAGATGGGTCTAGCGGGGCGGCCATTCAGTACTTC
CDR3 protein: CASSLDGSSGAAIQYF

V gene: TRBV12-3/TRBV12-4
D gene: .
clone size: .
J gene: TRBJ1-1
CDR3 DNA: TGTGCCAGCAGTAACATAGGGTTGAACACTGAAGCTTTCTTT
CDR3 protein: CASSNIGLNTEAFF

V gene: TRBV5-4
D gene: TRBD1
clone size: .
J gene: TRBJ1-1
CDR3 DNA: TGTGCCAGCAGCCTAGACGTACAGGGGATCACCACTGAAGCTTTCTTT
CDR3 protein: CASSLDVQGITTEAFF

V gene: TRBV5-1
D gene: TRBD1
clone size: many
J gene: TRBJ2-7
CDR3 DNA: TGCGCCAGCAGCTTACACGCGACAGGGTTTCAAGGGTACGAGCAGTACTTC
CDR3 protein: CASSLHATGFQGYEQYF

V gene: TRBV4-3
D gene: .
clone size: many
J gene: TRBJ1-2
CDR3 DNA: TGCGCCAGCAGCCAAGTCGAAGGGGTTGATGGCTACACCTTC
CDR3 protein: CASSQVEGVDGYTF

V gene: TRBV4-3
D gene: .
clone size: many
J gene: TRBJ2-7
CDR3 DNA: TGCGCCAGCAGCCAAGATTGGTCGGGGACCTACGAGCAGTACTTC
CDR3 protein: CASSQDWSGTYEQYF

V gene: TRBV10-3
D gene: .
clone size: few
J gene: TRBJ2-2
CDR3 DNA: TGTGCCATCAGAAATGTAGGGGAGACCGGGGAGCTGTTTTTT
CDR3 protein: CAIRNVGETGELFF

V gene: TRBV5-6
D gene: .
clone size: few
J gene: TRBJ1-2
CDR3 DNA: TGTGCCAGCAGCTTGAGGCGGGGGGTTCGTGGCTACACCTTC
CDR3 protein: CASSLRRGVRGYTF

V gene: TRBV4-2
D gene: .
clone size: few
J gene: TRBJ2-7
CDR3 DNA: TGTGCCAGCAGGGATGACTACTCCTACGAGCAGTACTTC
CDR3 protein: CASRDDYSYEQYF

V gene: TRBV16
D gene: .
clone size: few
J gene: TRBJ1-4
CDR3 DNA: TGTGCCAGCAGCCAATATCAGGGGCGCGTGAGTGAAAAACTGTTTTTT
CDR3 protein: CASSQYQGRVSEKLFF

V gene: TRBV4-1
D gene: .
clone size: few
J gene: TRBJ2-3
CDR3 DNA: TGCGCCAGCAGCCAAGATTTGGGGATGGATACGCAGTATTTT
CDR3 protein: CASSQDLGMDTQYF

V gene: TRBV9
D gene: .
clone size: .
J gene: TRBJ2-7
CDR3 DNA: TGTGCCAGCAGCGTAGGTCCGGACAGAGGCCCCTACGAGCAGTACTTC
CDR3 protein: CASSVGPDRGPYEQYF

V gene: TRBV2
D gene: .
clone size: .
J gene: TRBJ2-6
CDR3 DNA: TGTGCCAGCACTTACCCCTCGGGGGCCAACGTCCTGACTTTC
CDR3 protein: CASTYPSGANVLTF

V gene: TRBV29-1
D gene: TRBD1
clone size: few
J gene: TRBJ2-5
CDR3 DNA: TGCAGCGTGGCCGGGACAGGGGGCGGGGAGACCCAGTACTTC
CDR3 protein: CSVAGTGGGETQYF

V gene: TRBV20-1
D gene: .
clone size: few
J gene: TRBJ2-1
CDR3 DNA: TGCAGTGCTAGATCCTTCCCGGATTCCCGTTACAATGAGCAGTTCTTC
CDR3 protein: CSARSFPDSRYNEQFF

V gene: TRBV5-1
D gene: .
clone size: many
J gene: TRBJ2-1
CDR3 DNA: TGCGCCAGCAGCTTGGAACTGGTGTCGAAGCACAATGAGCAGTTCTTC
CDR3 protein: CASSLELVSKHNEQFF

V gene: TRBV28
D gene: TRBD1
clone size: few
J gene: TRBJ2-2
CDR3 DNA: TGTGCCAGCAGGGGAACAGGGGTGAGAGACACCGGGGAGCTGTTTTTT
CDR3 protein: CASRGTGVRDTGELFF